Each of the 25 T cell receptor beta chains below was sequenced from the same sample in a study of shared clonotypes between healthy human individuals. Profiling relied on immunoSEQ multiplex PCR, and the TCRdb table lists in-frame clones only, not all of them. This sample has more than 2 million clones, with approximately 95% found just once. The sample consisted of naive CD4+ T cells sorted from blood. The subset here: CD45RA+ positively selected. The source of these receptors is a man between 18 and 29 years old in good health.

The chain employs TRBV11-3 and TRBJ2-7, with TRBD2 identical over 7 bases. V shed 6 bases, J shed 5 bases, and the junction held 19 bases outside the gene matches. This CDR3 has 17 residues. The V gene's germline CDR1 is SGHNT and CDR2 YENEEA. CDR3 amino acids: CASSTPTPLAVGHEQYF. The CDR3, as DNA: TGTGCCAGCAGTACACCCACTCCTCTAGCGGTGGGCCACGAGCAGTACTTC.

The chain has TRBV10-3 and TRBJ2-1, with D possibly TRBD2 on 6 matching bases. The CDR3 has 13 amino acids. Trimming took off 6 bases at V and 4 bases at J, with 10 bases between the two ends. Germline assignment: CDR1 ENHRY and CDR2 SYGVKD. This CDR3 reads CAISWDFYNEQFF. The CDR3 nucleotides are TGTGCCATCAGCTGGGACTTTTACAATGAGCAGTTCTTC.

The chain joins TRBV7-2 to TRBJ2-7, with TRBD2 identical over 9 bases. CDR3 size: 18 residues. Germline V CDR1 and CDR2: SGHTA, FQGNSA. V was clipped by 5 bases and J by 1 base; unmatched bases: 15. CDR3 coding DNA: TGTGCCAGCAGCCCAACCGATGGGGGCGGGAGGGCTTCCTACGAGCAGTACTTC. Translated, it gives CASSPTDGGGRASYEQYF.

The gene calls are TRBV5-1 and TRBJ1-2; D unclear. Germline V gene data show CDR1 as SGHRS and CDR2 as YFSETQ. V shed 2 bases and J shed 6 bases, with 14 bases lying between them. The CDR3 runs to 14 residues. The CDR3 loop is CASSLIAGEHGYTF. The DNA of the CDR3 is TGCGCCAGCAGCTTAATCGCAGGCGAACATGGCTACACCTTC.

This clone turned up a few times. The identical CDR3 is also encoded by other nucleotide sequences in the sample. V and J are TRBV30 and TRBJ2-2; D remains ambiguous. This CDR3 is 13 amino acids long. Germline CDR1 and CDR2: GTSNPN and SVGIG (reference sequence). V was cut by 1 base and J by 1 base, with 4 bases left in between. The CDR3 here is CAWSGQNTGELFF. CDR3 DNA sequence: TGTGCCTGGAGTGGCCAGAACACCGGGGAGCTGTTTTTT.

V usage is TRBV28 and J usage is TRBJ2-7; unclear D gene. V lost 6 bases, J lost 0 bases, and 18 bases lay in between. The CDR3 covers 16 residues. CDR1 MDHEN and CDR2 SYDVKM come from the germline V gene. The CDR3: CASRYSTPGSSYEQYF. CDR3 DNA: TGTGCCAGCAGATATTCGACTCCGGGTAGCTCCTACGAGCAGTACTTC. Using reference TRBV28 and TRBJ2-7 for the parts outside the CDR3, the full variable domain is DVKVTQSSRYLVKRTGEKVFLECVQDMDHENMFWYRQDPGLGLRLIYFSYDVKMKEKGDIPEGYSVSREKKERFSLILESASTNQTSMYLCASRYSTPGSSYEQYFGPGTRLTVT.

About this clone itself: The same CDR3 also results from other DNA sequences found in this sample. The chain recombines TRBV30 with TRBJ2-7, with 9 positions matching TRBD2. From germline, CDR1 is GTSNPN and CDR2 SVGIG (reference sequence). Trimming at V came to 0 bases and at J to 6 bases, leaving 9 bases not matched to a gene. This CDR3 contains 15 residues. Written as DNA, the CDR3 is TGTGCCTGGAGTGTACGGCGGGAGGGCCGAAGCGAGCAGTACTTC. Protein sequence: CAWSVRREGRSEQYF.

This clone was seen just once. The chain is built from TRBV27 and TRBJ1-4; 7 nucleotides match TRBD1. J gave up 1 base and V 5 bases, and 4 bases lay outside the gene matches. This CDR3 is 15 amino acids long. Germline V gene lookup returns CDR1 MNHEY and CDR2 SMNVEV (reference sequence). The chain's CDR3 is CASSPQGVTNEKLFF. CDR3 nucleotides: TGTGCCAGCAGTCCTCAGGGGGTAACTAATGAAAAACTGTTTTTT.

The J gene is TRBJ1-3, the V gene TRBV15; TRBD1 is a possible D gene (5 bases). The CDR3 covers 17 residues. V was shortened by 1 base and J by 1 base, with 14 bases between the two germline ends. CDR1 and CDR2 (germline): LNHNV, YYDKDF (reference sequence). In DNA form, the CDR3 reads TGTGCCACCAGCAGAGGGGACGGGACCCTTTCTGGAAACACCATATATTTT. Translating it yields CATSRGDGTLSGNTIYF.

The V and J genes are TRBV6-5 and TRBJ2-1; 8 nucleotides align to TRBD2. V was pared by 4 bases and J by 0 bases, with 5 bases of the junction left unmatched. CDR3 length: 16 amino acids. From germline, CDR1 is MNHEY and CDR2 SVGAGI. As DNA, the CDR3 is TGTGCCAGCAGTTTCGCAAGCGGGAGCTCCTACAATGAGCAGTTCTTC. Translation: CASSFASGSSYNEQFF.

This CDR3 is CASSSSGGEYEQYF. The CDR3, as DNA: TGCGCCAGCAGCTCGTCAGGGGGCGAGTACGAGCAGTACTTC. J is TRBJ2-7 and V is TRBV5-1, with TRBD1 identical over 8 bases. Trimming cost V 3 bases and J 4 bases; bases outside gene matches: 6. Germline V lookup: CDR1 SGHRS, CDR2 YFSETQ. The CDR3 has 14 amino acids.

This chain uses TRBV13 with TRBJ2-2, with 10 positions matching TRBD2. Germline trimming cut 5 bases from V and 0 bases from J; bases unmatched to any gene: 9. CDR1 is PRHDT, CDR2 FYEKMQ, per germline (reference sequence). The CDR3 runs to 18 residues. The chain's CDR3 is CASSTSGTSAANTGELFF. CDR3 in DNA: TGTGCCAGCAGCACCAGCGGGACTAGCGCCGCGAACACCGGGGAGCTGTTTTTT.

CDR3 protein: CASSLVGDGGEKLFF. The DNA for the CDR3 is TGCGCCAGCAGCTTGGTCGGGGACGGGGGTGAAAAACTGTTTTTT. This rearrangement joins TRBV5-1 to TRBJ1-4; possible D gene TRBD1, 5 bases. Trimming removed 0 bases from V and 7 bases from J, with 13 bases in between. Germline V gene data show CDR1 as SGHRS and CDR2 as YFSETQ. The CDR3 is 15 amino acids. Filled out from reference TRBV5-1 and TRBJ1-4, the complete variable domain reads KAGVTQTPRYLIKTRGQQVTLSCSPISGHRSVSWYQQTPGQGLQFLFEYFSETQRNKGNFPGRFSGRQFSNSRSEMNVSTLELGDSALYLCASSLVGDGGEKLFFGSGTQLSVL.

V gene TRBV27 combines with J gene TRBJ2-1; D gene unclear. V lost 6 bases to trimming and J lost 6 bases, with 3 bases between them. This CDR3 region has 10 residues. CDR1 is MNHEY and CDR2 is SMNVEV in the germline V gene (reference sequence). The CDR3 is CASRINEQFF. The CDR3 region has the DNA TGTGCCAGCAGAATCAATGAGCAGTTCTTC.

The count of this clone is one. The rearrangement uses TRBV5-1 and TRBJ1-3; no definite D call. V lost 2 bases and J lost 0, with 9 bases in between. The CDR3 covers 15 residues. Per germline, CDR1 SGHRS and CDR2 YFSETQ. The CDR3 reads CASSFEGLSGNTIYF. The CDR3 nucleotides read TGCGCCAGCAGCTTTGAAGGACTCTCTGGAAACACCATATATTTT.

V is TRBV30 and J is TRBJ1-1; TRBD1 matches 11 bases. The V gene end was trimmed by 8 bases and the J gene end by 3 bases; junction bases not matched to a gene: 2. Germline values: CDR1 GTSNPN, CDR2 SVGIG (reference sequence). The CDR3 loop spans 12 amino acids. The CDR3 spells CAEGQGDTEAFF. CDR3 sequence (DNA): TGTGCCGAGGGACAGGGGGACACTGAAGCTTTCTTT. Supplemented by reference TRBV30 and TRBJ1-1, the full variable domain reads SQTIHQWPATLVQPVGSPLSLECTVEGTSNPNLYWYRQAAGRGLQLLFYSVGIGQISSEVPQNLSASRPQDRQFILSSKKLLLSDSGFYLCAEGQGDTEAFFGQGTRLTVV.

The V gene is TRBV19, the J gene TRBJ2-5, with D maybe TRBD2 (6 bases). V shed 4 bases and J shed 3 bases, with 12 bases lying between them. Per germline, CDR1 LNHDA and CDR2 SQIVND (reference sequence). CDR3 length equals 14 residues. CDR3 DNA: TGTGCCAGTAGTAGGACTACGCCGGAAGAGACCCAGTACTTC. This sequence encodes CASSRTTPEETQYF.

The chain is built from TRBV30 and TRBJ2-2; D is ambiguous. V lost 2 bases and J 1 base, leaving 11 bases between the germline ends. Germline assignment: CDR1 GTSNPN and CDR2 SVGIG (reference sequence). This CDR3 spans 15 amino acids. The DNA of the CDR3 is TGTGCCTGGAGTTATATCCTTGAGAACACCGGGGAGCTGTTTTTT. This sequence encodes CAWSYILENTGELFF. The full variable domain, completed using reference TRBV30 and TRBJ2-2, is SQTIHQWPATLVQPVGSPLSLECTVEGTSNPNLYWYRQAAGRGLQLLFYSVGIGQISSEVPQNLSASRPQDRQFILSSKKLLLSDSGFYLCAWSYILENTGELFFGEGSRLTVL.

J is TRBJ2-3 and V is TRBV2, with D perhaps matching TRBD1 or TRBD2 (5 bases each). The CDR3 is made up of 14 amino acids. The germline V and J ends were trimmed by 7 bases and 0 bases, with 11 bases remaining between them. CDR1 SNHLY and CDR2 FYNNEI come from the germline V gene. This CDR3 reads CASNGGESTDTQYF. CDR3 DNA: TGTGCCAGCAATGGGGGAGAGAGCACAGATACGCAGTATTTT.

The chain combines TRBV6-5 with TRBJ1-4; D remains unclear. Between the trimmed V and J ends, which lost 0 bases and 3 bases, there was a span of 8 bases. Germline CDR1 and CDR2: MNHEY and SVGAGI. This CDR3 comprises 15 residues. The CDR3 here is CASSYSGSANEKLFF. The CDR3 nucleotides are TGTGCCAGCAGTTACTCAGGGTCGGCTAATGAAAAACTGTTTTTT.

DNA for the CDR3: TGTGCCAGCAGCCTTGGGACTAGCAGGGAGACCCAGTACTTC. Its translation is CASSLGTSRETQYF. The J gene is TRBJ2-5, the V gene TRBV9, with 9 bases matching TRBD2. CDR1 SGDLS and CDR2 YYNGEE come from the germline V gene. The trim removed 4 bases at V and 5 bases at J, leaving 6 bases unmatched. The length of the CDR3 is 14 residues.

The rearrangement links TRBV6-5 to TRBJ1-2, with TRBD1 matching over 8 bases. Trimming at V came to 10 bases and at J to 7 bases, leaving 17 bases not matched to a gene. CDR1 and CDR2 from the germline V gene are MNHEY and SVGAGI. The length of the CDR3 is 15 residues. The CDR3 protein is CATADALQGTGGYTF. CDR3 nucleotides: TGTGCCACCGCCGACGCACTACAGGGGACAGGTGGCTACACCTTC.

V gene TRBV28 combines with J gene TRBJ2-7; 16 nucleotides line up with TRBD2. The CDR3 totals 16 residues. Germline CDR1 and CDR2: MDHEN and SYDVKM. J was trimmed by 6 bases and V by 5 bases; bases with no gene match: 7. CDR3 in DNA: TGTGCCAGCAGTCCGGGACTAGCGGGGGGGGCCCCCGAGCAGTACTTC. It yields the protein CASSPGLAGGAPEQYF.

The rearrangement links TRBV5-4 to TRBJ2-3; 10 bases match TRBD2. The CDR3 runs to 17 residues. The germline CDR1 and CDR2 sequences are SGHNT and YYREEE (reference sequence). The trim removed 0 bases at V and 1 base at J, leaving 5 bases unmatched. Here the CDR3 reads CASSLGPLAGGTDTQYF. The CDR3 DNA sequence: TGTGCCAGCAGCTTGGGGCCTCTAGCGGGAGGCACAGATACGCAGTATTTT.

The rearrangement uses TRBV6-5 and TRBJ2-1; the D gene is possibly TRBD1 (5 bases). This CDR3 has 16 residues. Germline values: CDR1 MNHEY, CDR2 SVGAGI. V lost 1 base and J lost 1, with 11 bases in between. The CDR3 region has the DNA TGTGCCAGCAGTTACTACGGACAAACTTCCTACAATGAGCAGTTCTTC. It codes for CASSYYGQTSYNEQFF.